This entry lists 32 T cell receptor beta chains sequenced from one sample in a study of CD8+CD57+ T cells in acquired aplastic anemia. Genomic DNA served as template for TCR beta VDJ and CDR3 profiling. TCRdb re-called the reads with MiXCR, one entry per CDR3 protein. This sample has 150,000 to 200,000 distinct CDR3 sequences, with approximately 40% found just once. Sequencing was done on a sample of sorted CD4+, CD8+, or CD8+CD57+ T cells (not recorded which) from PBMCs. These receptors all come from a human donor in good health.

The chain links TRBV2 to TRBJ2-3; a possible D gene is TRBD1 (6 bases). V was cut by 7 bases and J by 4 bases, with 18 bases left in between. CDR1 and CDR2 (germline): SNHLY, FYNNEI. CDR3 length: 15 amino acids. The CDR3 protein is CASKGTGWASDTQYF. CDR3 coding DNA: TGTGCCAGCAAGGGAACAGGGTGGGCCTCAGATACGCAGTATTTT. Full variable domain (remainder filled in from reference TRBV2 and TRBJ2-3): EPEVTQTPSHQVTQMGQEVILRCVPISNHLYFYWYRQILGQKVEFLVSFYNNEISEKSEIFDDQFSVERPDGSNFTLKIRSTKLEDSAMYFCASKGTGWASDTQYFGPGTRLTVL.

The sample holds many counts of this clonotype. The chain carries TRBV12-3 or TRBV12-4 and TRBJ2-7; D not resolved. This CDR3 spans 13 amino acids. V lost 6 bases and J 0 bases, leaving 9 bases between the germline ends. The DNA for the CDR3 is TGTGCCAGCAGGGCGTCGAGCTCCTACGAGCAGTACTTC. This sequence encodes CASRASSSYEQYF.

This clonotype was counted at least ten times. The rearrangement links TRBV20-1 to TRBJ1-1; no reliable D call. Trimming shortened V by 5 bases and J by 2 bases, and 15 bases separated the two germline ends. From germline, CDR1 is DFQATT and CDR2 SNEGSKA (reference sequence). The CDR3 is made up of 14 amino acids. CDR3 DNA: TGCAGTGCTCCTCATACCACACCTAACACTGAAGCTTTCTTT. This encodes CSAPHTTPNTEAFF.

This rearrangement joins TRBV5-1 to TRBJ2-7; 11 bases map to TRBD2. There are 15 residues in the CDR3. Germline V lookup: CDR1 SGHRS, CDR2 YFSETQ. V was clipped by 0 bases and J by 4 bases; unmatched bases: 3. In DNA, the CDR3 is TGCGCCAGCAGCTTGGAGGCTAGCGGGGGGTACGAGCAGTACTTC. It codes for CASSLEASGGYEQYF.

This chain's CDR3 is CASSFEQGLNTGELFF. CDR3 sequence (DNA): TGCGCCAGCAGCTTTGAACAGGGATTGAACACCGGGGAGCTGTTTTTT. The chain has TRBV5-1 and TRBJ2-2; weak D call: TRBD1 (6 bases). The CDR3 runs 16 residues. Germline V gives CDR1 SGHRS, CDR2 YFSETQ. V was shortened by 2 bases and J by 1 base, with 12 bases between the two germline ends.

In this sample, this clonotype turned up many times. DNA of the CDR3: TGCAGTGCACCACTAGCGGGAGTTGTAGATACGCAGTATTTT. As protein: CSAPLAGVVDTQYF. V usage is TRBV20-1 and J usage is TRBJ2-3, with 11 bases fitting TRBD2. Germline values: CDR1 DFQATT, CDR2 SNEGSKA (reference sequence). CDR3 length: 14 amino acids. With V trimmed by 6 bases and J by 5 bases, 7 bases remained unmatched.

The gene calls are TRBV20-1 and TRBJ1-6, with a weak D call TRBD1 (6 bases). The CDR3 covers 16 residues. Germline V CDR1 and CDR2: DFQATT, SNEGSKA (reference sequence). The V and J ends lost 8 bases and 7 bases respectively, with 24 bases between them. Here the CDR3 reads CSFGGGAGHSNSPLHF. In nucleotides, the CDR3 is TGCAGTTTTGGAGGGGGGGCGGGACACTCAAATTCACCCCTCCACTTT.

This clonotype was detected ten times or more. V is TRBV7-2 and J is TRBJ2-1; 8 positions match TRBD2. Germline CDR1 and CDR2: SGHTA and FQGNSA. V was clipped by 1 base and J by 7 bases; unmatched bases: 6. The CDR3 totals 15 residues. The DNA of the CDR3 is TGTGCCAGCAGCTTAGGACGGGGGGGCCAGAATGAGCAGTTCTTC. Translation: CASSLGRGGQNEQFF.

Many counts were recorded for this clonotype. This chain uses TRBV6-1 with TRBJ1-4; D is ambiguous. Germline CDR1 reads MNHNS; CDR2 reads SASEGT. The V end lost 6 bases, the J end lost 8 bases, and 10 bases lay between the germline ends. CDR3 size: 12 residues. The CDR3 is CASRFGREKLFF. The CDR3 DNA reads TGTGCCAGCAGGTTCGGGAGGGAAAAACTGTTTTTT.

The J gene is TRBJ1-1, the V gene TRBV18; D is ambiguous. Germline loops: CDR1 KGHSH, CDR2 LQKENI. Trimming left V 5 bases short and J 0 bases short, with 10 bases between. The CDR3 is 14 residues long. In DNA form, the CDR3 reads TGTGCCAGCTCATCCCAGGTACTGAACACTGAAGCTTTCTTT. It translates to CASSSQVLNTEAFF.

This clonotype has a handful of counts. The CDR3 reads CASSQGVGDPFGAFF. As DNA, the CDR3 is TGTGCCAGCAGCCAAGGGGTAGGCGACCCTTTTGGGGCTTTCTTT. The chain carries TRBV3-1 and TRBJ1-1; D is unclear. Trimming shortened V by 1 base and J by 11 bases, and 20 bases separated the two germline ends. The CDR3 consists of 15 residues. Per germline, CDR1 LGHDT and CDR2 YNNKEL (reference sequence).

This clonotype was recorded at least ten times. J is TRBJ2-5 and V is TRBV7-3, with 10 bases matching TRBD1. The CDR3 extends over 13 amino acids. With 5 bases clipped from V and 4 bases from J, the junction kept 1 base outside the gene matches. The V gene's germline CDR1 is SGHTA and CDR2 FQGTGA. For the CDR3, the DNA is TGTGCCAGCAGCGGGACAGGGGTAGAGACCCAGTACTTC. Translated, it gives CASSGTGVETQYF.

This clonotype has just one count. The V gene is TRBV10-2, the J gene TRBJ2-5, with 10 bases lining up with TRBD2. The germline V gene has CDR1 WSHSY and CDR2 SAAADI. After removal of 6 bases from V and 6 bases from J, the junction contained 10 bases not matched to a gene. The CDR3 runs 15 residues. CDR3 DNA sequence: TGCGCCAGCAGCCCTAGCGGGAGTGGGGGAAAGACCCAGTACTTC. Translated: CASSPSGSGGKTQYF.

Notes on this clonotype: Possible read error: a much larger clone is one base away. No conserved phenylalanine or tryptophan ends this CDR3, so it is likely a read error. V and J are TRBV10-3 and TRBJ2-7, with TRBD1 identical over 7 bases. Looked up from germline, CDR1 is ENHRY and CDR2 is SYGVKD. The CDR3 covers 14 residues. V shed 10 bases and J 7 bases; nucleotides not matched to a gene: 16. DNA for the CDR3: TGTGCCAGCAGAGGACAGTTCGCAGGGGGAGAGCAGTACCTC. Its protein is CASRGQFAGGEQYL.

This clonotype is judged medium-sized. The chain uses TRBV10-3 and TRBJ1-6; D remains unclear. CDR3 length equals 14 residues. Trimming stripped 4 bases from V and 9 bases from J, with 13 bases between. Germline lookup yields CDR1 ENHRY and CDR2 SYGVKD. DNA of the CDR3: TGTGCCATCAGTGTGTCGACCTCTAGTTCACCCCTCCACTTT. Its translation is CAISVSTSSSPLHF.

V is TRBV29-1 and J is TRBJ2-6, with D unclear. Trimming removed 4 bases from V and 0 bases from J, with 13 bases in between. The CDR3 is 16 residues long. CDR1 SQVTM and CDR2 ANQGSEA come from the germline V gene. The CDR3, as DNA: TGCAGCGTTGGTAAGGGTCAGCCCTCTGGGGCCAACGTCCTGACTTTC. This sequence encodes CSVGKGQPSGANVLTF.

The sample holds many counts of this clonotype. J is TRBJ1-1 and V is TRBV11-3, with a tentative D call TRBD1 (5 bases). Trimming removed 8 bases at V and 5 bases at J, with 12 bases between. Germline V gives CDR1 SGHNT, CDR2 YENEEA. This CDR3 region has 12 residues. The CDR3 DNA is TGTGCCAGCGGGGACGGAAGGACTGAAGCTTTCTTT. It specifies CASGDGRTEAFF.

This clonotype was observed many times. Here the CDR3 DNA reads TGTGCCAGCAGCTGGAGCGGGGGGGTCAATGAGCAGTTCTTC. The encoded protein is CASSWSGGVNEQFF. V is TRBV11-2 and J is TRBJ2-1; 10 positions match TRBD2. The V and J ends lost 4 bases and 6 bases, in that order; junction bases with no gene match: 3. The CDR3 sequence is 14 residues long. Germline CDR1 is SGHAT and CDR2 is FQNNGV.

This clonotype has only a few counts. The rearrangement joins TRBV4-1 to TRBJ2-6, with D uncertain. Trimming pared 4 bases from V and 4 bases from J, leaving 20 bases between. Germline V gene sequence: CDR1 MGHRA, CDR2 YSYEKL. CDR3 size: 18 residues. The DNA of the CDR3 is TGCGCCAGCAGCCCTGAAGGACGCAACCAACCCGGGGCCAACGTCCTGACTTTC. Its translation: CASSPEGRNQPGANVLTF.

The chain uses TRBV7-3 and TRBJ1-1; D is ambiguous. In germline, CDR1 is SGHTA, CDR2 FQGTGA. The CDR3 runs 13 residues. The V and J ends lost 2 bases and 3 bases respectively, with 7 bases between them. The CDR3 nucleotides are TGTGCCAGCAGCTTAGATGAAGACACTGAAGCTTTCTTT. Amino acids: CASSLDEDTEAFF.

The rearrangement links TRBV7-9 to TRBJ2-7, with D possibly called TRBD1 or TRBD2 (5 bases each). Trimming took 5 bases from V and 1 from J, leaving 12 bases between them. The CDR3 loop spans 14 amino acids. The V gene's germline CDR1 is SEHNR and CDR2 FQNEAQ (reference sequence). DNA of the CDR3: TGTGCCAGCAGCGCACCGGGACGGTCCTACGAGCAGTACTTC. Amino acid sequence: CASSAPGRSYEQYF.

On this clonotype itself: A much larger clone is a single base away; this may be a read error. The gene calls are TRBV19 and TRBJ2-2, with 9 nucleotides matching TRBD1. From germline, CDR1 is LNHDA and CDR2 SQIVND (reference sequence). The CDR3 contains 18 residues. CDR3 nucleotide sequence: TGTGCCGGTAGTATATCGTGGATCAACAGGGGGCGCGGCGGGGAGCTGTTTTTT. Its translation is CAGSISWINRGRGGELFF. Supplemented by reference TRBV19 and TRBJ2-2, the full variable domain reads DGGITQSPKYLFRKEGQNVTLSCEQNLNHDAMYWYRQDPGQGLRLIYYSQIVNDFQKGDIAEGYSVSREKKESFPLTVTSAQKNPTAFYLCAGSISWINRGRGGELFFGEGSRLTVL.

The rearrangement links TRBV25-1 to TRBJ1-1, with D possibly matching TRBD1 (6 bases). This CDR3 spans 14 amino acids. Germline CDR1 and CDR2: MGHDK and SYGVNS. With 2 bases removed from V and 6 bases from J, the gap between germline ends came to 13 bases. The CDR3: CASSEKQGRAEAFF. The CDR3 DNA follows: TGTGCCAGCAGTGAAAAGCAGGGGAGGGCTGAAGCTTTCTTT. The full variable domain, in which reference TRBV25-1 and TRBJ1-1 provide the parts outside the CDR3, is EADIYQTPRYLVIGTGKKITLECSQTMGHDKMYWYQQDPGMELHLIHYSYGVNSTEKGDLSSESTVSRIRTEHFPLTLESARPSHTSQYLCASSEKQGRAEAFFGQGTRLTVV.

The J gene is TRBJ2-5, the V gene TRBV7-9; no clear D gene. V was cut by 3 bases and J by 5 bases, with 13 bases left in between. Germline values: CDR1 SEHNR, CDR2 FQNEAQ (reference sequence). The length of the CDR3 is 14 residues. CDR3 amino acids: CASSFAVGWETQYF. The CDR3 DNA reads as TGTGCCAGCAGCTTCGCTGTAGGGTGGGAGACCCAGTACTTC.

The J gene is TRBJ1-1, the V gene TRBV2; D possibly corresponds to TRBD1 (5 bases). The V gene lost 9 bases and the J gene lost 4 bases, with 12 bases spanning the gap. CDR1 SNHLY and CDR2 FYNNEI come from the germline V gene. The CDR3 contains 12 residues. CDR3 residues: CASGTVGTEAFF. CDR3 nucleotide sequence: TGTGCCAGTGGGACGGTGGGCACTGAAGCTTTCTTT.

This rearrangement joins TRBV15 to TRBJ1-3, with D unclear. CDR1 and CDR2 from the germline V gene are LNHNV and YYDKDF (reference sequence). V lost 0 bases, J lost 0 bases, and 6 bases lay in between. CDR3 length equals 15 residues. The CDR3 sequence: CATSRDVVSGNTIYF. The CDR3, as DNA: TGTGCCACCAGCAGAGATGTGGTCTCTGGAAACACCATATATTTT.

This clonotype turned up a few times. The gene calls are TRBV30 and TRBJ2-1; 10 nucleotides align to TRBD2. Looked up from germline, CDR1 is GTSNPN and CDR2 is SVGIG (reference sequence). V shed 5 bases and J 5 bases; nucleotides not matched to a gene: 3. The CDR3 is 13 amino acids. The CDR3 bases are TGTGCCTGGCGACTAGCGGGTAACAATGAGCAGTTCTTC. Residues: CAWRLAGNNEQFF.

This chain uses TRBV24-1 with TRBJ2-7, with 11 bases fitting TRBD1. CDR3 size: 15 residues. The V segment lost 4 bases and the J segment 5 bases; nucleotides outside the gene matches: 6. Germline V gene data show CDR1 as KGHDR and CDR2 as SFDVKD. Here the CDR3 DNA reads TGTGCCACCAGTGACCCGGGACAGGGGGTAAACGAGCAGTACTTC. It encodes CATSDPGQGVNEQYF.

The chain combines TRBV19 with TRBJ1-4; D possibly corresponds to TRBD1 (5 bases). The germline gives CDR1 LNHDA, CDR2 SQIVND (reference sequence). Trimming cost V 4 bases and J 0 bases, with 9 bases left between them. The CDR3 has 15 residues. DNA for the CDR3: TGTGCCAGTAGTAGGGGGTCAACAACTAATGAAAAACTGTTTTTT. It yields the protein CASSRGSTTNEKLFF.

The chain links TRBV2 to TRBJ1-6; D might be TRBD1 (6 bases). This CDR3 contains 14 residues. Deletions cut 6 bases from V and 10 bases from J, with 16 bases between. The V gene's germline CDR1 is SNHLY and CDR2 FYNNEI. CDR3 coding DNA: TGTGCCAGCAGCCTCTGGGGGGCGAGGTCACCCCTCCACTTT. Its translation: CASSLWGARSPLHF. Full variable domain (outside the CDR3, taken from reference TRBV2 and TRBJ1-6): EPEVTQTPSHQVTQMGQEVILRCVPISNHLYFYWYRQILGQKVEFLVSFYNNEISEKSEIFDDQFSVERPDGSNFTLKIRSTKLEDSAMYFCASSLWGARSPLHFGNGTRLTVT.

This clonotype has just a few counts. This chain uses TRBV29-1 with TRBJ2-5, with 7 nucleotides matching TRBD2. The V and J ends lost 4 bases and 5 bases, in that order; junction bases with no gene match: 7. CDR1 SQVTM and CDR2 ANQGSEA come from the germline V gene. CDR3 length: 13 amino acids. Written as DNA, the CDR3 is TGCAGCGTTGGACTAGCTGGGGGGGAGACCCAGTACTTC. Amino acids: CSVGLAGGETQYF.

This clonotype was recorded many times. The chain combines TRBV7-2 with TRBJ2-1, with 9 bases that match TRBD2. The CDR3 contains 18 residues. Germline-derived CDR1 and CDR2 are SGHTA and FQGNSA. The ends lost 0 bases at V and 0 bases at J; junction bases unmatched: 6. The CDR3 DNA reads TGTGCCAGCAGCTTAGCGGCTAGCGGGGTAAGCTCCTACAATGAGCAGTTCTTC. As protein: CASSLAASGVSSYNEQFF.